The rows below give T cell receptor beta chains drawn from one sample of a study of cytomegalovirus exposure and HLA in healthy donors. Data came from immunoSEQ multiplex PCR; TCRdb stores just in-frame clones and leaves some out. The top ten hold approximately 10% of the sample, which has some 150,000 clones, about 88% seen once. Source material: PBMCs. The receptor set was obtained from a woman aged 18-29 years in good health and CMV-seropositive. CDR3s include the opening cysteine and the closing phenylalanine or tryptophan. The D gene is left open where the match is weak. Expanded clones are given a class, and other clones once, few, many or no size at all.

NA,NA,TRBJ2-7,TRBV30,TGTGCCTGTTCGACAGGACCCTACGAGCAGTACTTC,CACSTGPYEQYF
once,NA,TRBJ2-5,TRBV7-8,TGTGCCAGCAGCTTACTGGGAGAAGAGACCCAGTACTTC,CASSLLGEETQYF
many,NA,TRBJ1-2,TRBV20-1,TGCAGTGCTAAATACGCAGAGCGGGTCACCTTC,CSAKYAERVTF
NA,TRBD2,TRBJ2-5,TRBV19,TGTGCCAGTAGTATGGGGACTAGCCCAGAGACCCAGTACTTC,CASSMGTSPETQYF
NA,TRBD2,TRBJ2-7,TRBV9,TGTGCCAGCAGCGTAGGGGCTAGCGGGCTTTACTACGAGCAGTACTTC,CASSVGASGLYYEQYF
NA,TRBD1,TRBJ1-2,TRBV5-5,TGCGCCAGCAGCCAAGTGGGACAGGGGAATAACTATGGCTACACCTTC,CASSQVGQGNNYGYTF
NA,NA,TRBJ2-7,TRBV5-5,TGTGCCTCCGAAGGGAGCTCCACTTACGAGCAGTACTTC,CASEGSSTYEQYF
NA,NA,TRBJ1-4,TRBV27,TGTGCCAGCAGTTTAGGCGGGGGGCTTGAAGAAAAACTGTTTTTT,CASSLGGGLEEKLFF
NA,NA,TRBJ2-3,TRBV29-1,TGCAGCGTCACCCGGGGAAGGCAGTATTTT,CSVTRGRQYF
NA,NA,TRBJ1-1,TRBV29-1,TGCAGCGCATCAACAGGGAACACTGAAGCTTTCTTT,CSASTGNTEAFF
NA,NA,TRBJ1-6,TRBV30,TGTGCCTGGAGATTAGGAGGGTATAATTCACCCCTCCACTTT,CAWRLGGYNSPLHF
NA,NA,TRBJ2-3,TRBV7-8,TGTGCCAGCAGCTTCATGGGGGGGCCACGCACAGATACGCAGTATTTT,CASSFMGGPRTDTQYF
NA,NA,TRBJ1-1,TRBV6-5,TGTGCCAGCAGTTACAGGGGCCGGACTGAAGCTTTCTTT,CASSYRGRTEAFF
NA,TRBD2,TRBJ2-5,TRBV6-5,TGTGCCAGCAGCGGGTGGACTAGCGGGGGAGAGACCCAGTACTTC,CASSGWTSGGETQYF
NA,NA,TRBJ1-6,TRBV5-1,TGCGCCAGCAGCTTTGAGGGAATCACCTATAATTCACCCCTCCACTTT,CASSFEGITYNSPLHF
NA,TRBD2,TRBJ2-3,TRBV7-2,TGTGCCAGCAGCTTAGGTTCTAGCGGGGCGACAGATACGCAGTATTTT,CASSLGSSGATDTQYF
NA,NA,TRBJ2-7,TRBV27,TGTGCCAGCAGGTTACAGGGTCGGGCCTACGAGCAGTACTTC,CASRLQGRAYEQYF
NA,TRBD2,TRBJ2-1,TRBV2,TGTGCCAGCAGTGAGGAGCTAGCGGTGAATGAGCAGTTCTTC,CASSEELAVNEQFF
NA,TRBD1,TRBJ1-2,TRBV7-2,TGTGCCAGCAGCCATGGGACAGGGAATGGCTACACCTTC,CASSHGTGNGYTF
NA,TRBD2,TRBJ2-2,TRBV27,TGTGCCAGCAGTTGGGGCGGGAGGGTGATCGCCGGGGAGCTGTTTTTT,CASSWGGRVIAGELFF
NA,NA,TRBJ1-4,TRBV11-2,TGTGCCAGCAGCTTAGATCGAGGTTGGCATGAAAAACTGTTTTTT,CASSLDRGWHEKLFF
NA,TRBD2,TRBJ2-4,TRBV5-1,TGCGCCAGCAGCTTGGGAAGCGGGGGCCTCAAAAACATTCAGTACTTC,CASSLGSGGLKNIQYF
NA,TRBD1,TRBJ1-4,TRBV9,TGTGCCAGCAGTGGGACAGGGACCTCCACTAATGAAAAACTGTTTTTT,CASSGTGTSTNEKLFF
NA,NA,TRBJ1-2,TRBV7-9,TGTGCCAGCTTTACCACGTCGGGGGTGGGAGGCTACACCTTC,CASFTTSGVGGYTF
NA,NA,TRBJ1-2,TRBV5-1,TGCGCCAGCAGCTTGGGGGAGACTGGATCCTATGGCTACACCTTC,CASSLGETGSYGYTF
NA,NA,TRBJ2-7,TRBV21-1,TGTGCCAGCAGCCAAGGACCAGGGGATCCTAACTACGAGCAGTACTTC,CASSQGPGDPNYEQYF
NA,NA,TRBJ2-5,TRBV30,TGTGCCTGGAGAGCCAGGGGGGAAGAGACCCAGTACTTC,CAWRARGEETQYF
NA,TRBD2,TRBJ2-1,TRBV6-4,TGTGCCAGCAGTGACTCCGGGGAGGGGCCCCATGAGCAGTTCTTC,CASSDSGEGPHEQFF
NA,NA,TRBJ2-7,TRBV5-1,TGCGCCAGCAGCTACGACGGGATCCCCTACGAGCAGTACTTC,CASSYDGIPYEQYF
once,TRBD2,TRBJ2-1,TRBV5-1,TGCGCCAGCAGCTTGGCCAAACTAGCGGCGGGGGGGCCCAAACATTACAATGAGCAGTTCTTC,CASSLAKLAAGGPKHYNEQFF